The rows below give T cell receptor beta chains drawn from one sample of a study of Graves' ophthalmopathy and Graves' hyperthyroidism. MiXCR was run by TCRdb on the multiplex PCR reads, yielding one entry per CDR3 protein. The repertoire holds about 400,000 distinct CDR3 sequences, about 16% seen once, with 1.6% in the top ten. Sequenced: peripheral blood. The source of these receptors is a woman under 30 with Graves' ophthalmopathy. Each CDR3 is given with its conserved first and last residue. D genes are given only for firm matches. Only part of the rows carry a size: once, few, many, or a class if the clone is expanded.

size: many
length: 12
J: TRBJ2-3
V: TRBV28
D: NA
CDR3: CASLRGTDTQYF
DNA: TGTGCCAGCCTGAGGGGGACAGATACGCAGTATTTT

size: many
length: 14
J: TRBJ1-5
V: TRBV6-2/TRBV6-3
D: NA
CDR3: CASTARDSNQPQHF
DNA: TGTGCCAGCACTGCTAGAGATAGCAATCAGCCCCAGCATTTT

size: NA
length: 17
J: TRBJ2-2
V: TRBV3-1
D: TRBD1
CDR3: CASRRGSGQGRTGELFF
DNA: TGTGCCAGCAGGAGGGGGTCAGGACAGGGAAGGACCGGGGAGCTGTTTTTT

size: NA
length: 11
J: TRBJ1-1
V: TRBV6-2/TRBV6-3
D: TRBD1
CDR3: CASSTGQGADF
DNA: TGTGCCAGCAGCACCGGACAGGGGGCGGACTTT

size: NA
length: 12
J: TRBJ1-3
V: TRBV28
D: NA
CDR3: CASSYVENTIYF
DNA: TGTGCCAGCAGTTATGTCGAAAACACCATATATTTT

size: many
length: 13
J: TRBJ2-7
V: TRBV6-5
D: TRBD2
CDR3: CASSYGTSDEQYF
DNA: TGTGCCAGCAGTTACGGGACTAGCGACGAGCAGTACTTC

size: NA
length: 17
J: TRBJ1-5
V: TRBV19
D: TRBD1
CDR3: CASSFSGTGGGNQPQHF
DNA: TGTGCCAGTAGTTTCTCCGGGACAGGGGGCGGGAATCAGCCCCAGCATTTT

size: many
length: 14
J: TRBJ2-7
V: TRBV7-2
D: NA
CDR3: CASSIRDFTAEQYF
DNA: TGTGCCAGCAGTATCCGGGACTTCACCGCCGAGCAGTACTTC

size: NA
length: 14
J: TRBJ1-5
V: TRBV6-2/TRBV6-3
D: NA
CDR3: CASSNRPSYQPQHF
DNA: TGTGCCAGCAGTAACCGCCCATCTTATCAGCCCCAGCATTTT

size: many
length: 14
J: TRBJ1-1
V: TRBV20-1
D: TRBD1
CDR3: CSASAPGQITEAFF
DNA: TGCAGTGCTTCCGCCCCGGGACAGATAACTGAAGCTTTCTTT

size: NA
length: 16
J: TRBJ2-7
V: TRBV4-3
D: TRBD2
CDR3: CGSSQDPTSETYEQYF
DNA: TGCGGCAGCAGCCAAGATCCCACTAGCGAAACCTACGAGCAGTACTTC

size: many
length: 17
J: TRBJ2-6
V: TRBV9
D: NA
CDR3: CASSNRYLWTRANVLTF
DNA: TGTGCCAGCAGCAACCGTTACCTCTGGACCCGGGCCAACGTCCTGACTTTC

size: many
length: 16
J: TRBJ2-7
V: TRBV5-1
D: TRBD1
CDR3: CASSLDGTGGSYEQYF
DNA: TGCGCCAGCAGCTTGGACGGGACAGGGGGCTCCTACGAGCAGTACTTC

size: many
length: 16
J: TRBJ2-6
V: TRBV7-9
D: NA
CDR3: CASSTLPSSGANVLTF
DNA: TGTGCCAGCAGCACCCTACCTAGCTCTGGGGCCAACGTCCTGACTTTC

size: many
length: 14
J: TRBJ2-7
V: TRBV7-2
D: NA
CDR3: CASSSRDFFYEQYF
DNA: TGTGCCAGCAGCTCACGGGACTTTTTCTACGAGCAGTACTTC

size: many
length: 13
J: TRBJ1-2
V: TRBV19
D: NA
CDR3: CASSIEGTYGYTF
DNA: TGTGCCAGTAGTATCGAGGGGACCTATGGCTACACCTTC

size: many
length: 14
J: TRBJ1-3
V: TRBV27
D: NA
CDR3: CASSLYGRGNTIYF
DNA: TGTGCCAGCAGTTTATACGGCAGAGGAAACACCATATATTTT

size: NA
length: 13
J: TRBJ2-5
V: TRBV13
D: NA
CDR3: CASSSARQETQYF
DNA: TGTGCCAGCAGCTCCGCCCGTCAAGAGACCCAGTACTTC

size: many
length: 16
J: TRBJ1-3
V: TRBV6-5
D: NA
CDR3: CASSSSNRGFGNTIYF
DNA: TGTGCCAGCAGTTCCTCTAATAGGGGATTTGGAAACACCATATATTTT

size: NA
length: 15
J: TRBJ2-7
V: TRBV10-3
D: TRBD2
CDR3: CASSEWTSLEYEQYF
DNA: TGTGCCAGCAGTGAGTGGACTAGTCTCGAGTACGAGCAGTACTTC

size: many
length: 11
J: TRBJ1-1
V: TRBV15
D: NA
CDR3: CATSRVTEAFF
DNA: TGTGCCACCAGCAGAGTTACTGAAGCTTTCTTT

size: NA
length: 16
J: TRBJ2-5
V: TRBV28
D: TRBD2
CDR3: CASSLPRSGGLETQYF
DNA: TGTGCCAGCAGTCTCCCCCGGAGCGGGGGATTGGAGACCCAGTACTTC

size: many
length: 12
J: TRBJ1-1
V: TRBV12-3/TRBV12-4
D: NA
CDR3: CASSSRQTEAFF
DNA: TGTGCCAGCAGCTCTAGACAGACTGAAGCTTTCTTT

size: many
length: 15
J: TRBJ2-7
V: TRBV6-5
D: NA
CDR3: CASSYGGVGFYEQYF
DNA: TGTGCCAGCAGTTACGGAGGAGTAGGGTTTTACGAGCAGTACTTC

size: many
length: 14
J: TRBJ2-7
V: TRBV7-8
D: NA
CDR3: CASSLAEGTYEQYF
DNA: TGTGCCAGCAGCTTAGCGGAGGGAACCTACGAGCAGTACTTC

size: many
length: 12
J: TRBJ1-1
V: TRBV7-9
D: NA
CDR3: CASSFAPTEAFF
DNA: TGTGCCAGCAGCTTTGCCCCCACTGAAGCTTTCTTT

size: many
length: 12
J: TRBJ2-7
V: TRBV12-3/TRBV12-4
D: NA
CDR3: CASSFRTGDRYF
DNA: TGTGCCAGCAGTTTTCGAACGGGGGATCGGTACTTC

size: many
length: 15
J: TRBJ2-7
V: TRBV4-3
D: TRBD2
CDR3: CASSQEEAGAYEQYF
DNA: TGCGCCAGCAGCCAAGAGGAAGCGGGGGCCTACGAGCAGTACTTC

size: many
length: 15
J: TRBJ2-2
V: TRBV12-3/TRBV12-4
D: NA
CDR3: CASSLIGSGAGELFF
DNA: TGTGCCAGCAGTTTGATAGGGTCTGGGGCCGGGGAGCTGTTTTTT

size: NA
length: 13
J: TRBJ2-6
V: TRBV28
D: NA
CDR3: CASSLGHPDVLTF
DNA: TGTGCCAGCAGTTTAGGGCATCCCGACGTCCTGACTTTC

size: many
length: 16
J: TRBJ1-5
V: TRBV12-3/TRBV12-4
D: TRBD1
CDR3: CASSLGGQGPNQPQHF
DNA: TGTGCCAGCAGTTTAGGGGGACAGGGTCCAAATCAGCCCCAGCATTTT

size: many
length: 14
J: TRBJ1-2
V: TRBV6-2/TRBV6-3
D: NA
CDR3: CASSPWTVSTGYTF
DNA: TGTGCCAGCAGCCCATGGACAGTCTCGACAGGCTACACCTTC

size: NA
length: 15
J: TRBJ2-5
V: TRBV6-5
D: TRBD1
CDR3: CASSYGGQGRETQYF
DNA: TGTGCCAGCAGTTACGGGGGACAGGGGAGAGAGACCCAGTACTTC

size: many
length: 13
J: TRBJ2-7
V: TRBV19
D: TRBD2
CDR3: CASGEGTIYEQYF
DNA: TGTGCCAGTGGTGAAGGGACTATTTACGAGCAGTACTTC

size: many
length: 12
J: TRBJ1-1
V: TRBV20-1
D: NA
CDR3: CSAAGGDTEAFF
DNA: TGCAGTGCTGCGGGGGGAGACACTGAAGCTTTCTTT

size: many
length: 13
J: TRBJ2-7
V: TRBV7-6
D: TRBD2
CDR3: CASSPGRYYEQYF
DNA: TGTGCCAGCAGCCCCGGGAGGTACTACGAGCAGTACTTC

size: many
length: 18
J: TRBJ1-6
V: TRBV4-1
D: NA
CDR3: CASSQEEEDSAYNSPLHF
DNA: TGCGCCAGCAGCCAAGAAGAGGAGGACTCGGCCTATAATTCACCCCTCCACTTT

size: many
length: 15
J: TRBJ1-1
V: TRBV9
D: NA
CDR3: CASSGSLTGSTEAFF
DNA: TGTGCCAGCAGCGGATCCTTGACCGGGAGCACTGAAGCTTTCTTT

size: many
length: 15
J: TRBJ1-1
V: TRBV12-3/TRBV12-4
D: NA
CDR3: CASSLANPETSGAFF
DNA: TGTGCCAGCAGTTTAGCGAACCCTGAGACGAGTGGGGCTTTCTTT

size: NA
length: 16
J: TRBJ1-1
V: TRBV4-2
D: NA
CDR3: CASSQDPQGVNTEAFF
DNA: TGTGCCAGCAGCCAAGACCCACAGGGAGTGAACACTGAAGCTTTCTTT

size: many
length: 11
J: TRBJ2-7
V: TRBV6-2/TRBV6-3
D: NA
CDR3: CASSLNNEQYF
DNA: TGTGCCAGCAGTCTTAATAACGAGCAGTACTTC

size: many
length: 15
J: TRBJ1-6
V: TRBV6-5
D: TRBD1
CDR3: CASSYSGQGGSPLHF
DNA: TGTGCCAGCAGTTACTCCGGACAGGGAGGCTCACCCCTCCACTTT

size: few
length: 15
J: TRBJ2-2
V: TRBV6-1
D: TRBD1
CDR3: CASRHGQGVTGELFF
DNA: TGTGCCAGCAGACACGGACAGGGGGTCACCGGGGAGCTGTTTTTT

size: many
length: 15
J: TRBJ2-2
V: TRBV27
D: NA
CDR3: CASSSKRFYTGELFF
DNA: TGTGCCAGCAGTTCTAAGAGGTTTTACACCGGGGAGCTGTTTTTT

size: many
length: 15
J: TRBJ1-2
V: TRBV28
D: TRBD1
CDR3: CASSARVDRGHGYTF
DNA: TGTGCCAGCAGCGCGAGGGTTGACAGGGGGCATGGCTACACCTTC

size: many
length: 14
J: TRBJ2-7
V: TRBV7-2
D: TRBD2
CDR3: CASSFLAGVTEQYF
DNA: TGTGCCAGCAGCTTTCTAGCGGGAGTAACCGAGCAGTACTTC

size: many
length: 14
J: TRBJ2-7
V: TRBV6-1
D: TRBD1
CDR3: CASSTYRGSYEQYF
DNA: TGTGCCAGCAGTACGTACAGGGGCTCCTACGAGCAGTACTTC

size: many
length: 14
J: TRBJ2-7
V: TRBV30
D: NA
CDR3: CAWSVPFTNYEQYF
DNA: TGTGCCTGGAGTGTACCCTTTACCAACTACGAGCAGTACTTC

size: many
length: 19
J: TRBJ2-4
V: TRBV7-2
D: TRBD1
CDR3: CASSFSGAGDRGTKNIQYF
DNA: TGTGCCAGCAGCTTTAGCGGGGCAGGGGACAGGGGAACCAAAAACATTCAGTACTTC

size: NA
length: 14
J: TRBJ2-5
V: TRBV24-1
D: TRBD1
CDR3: CATRETGSQETQYF
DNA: TGTGCCACTCGTGAGACAGGGAGCCAAGAGACCCAGTACTTC

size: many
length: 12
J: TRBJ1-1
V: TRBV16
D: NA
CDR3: CASSQARIEAFF
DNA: TGTGCCAGCAGCCAAGCCCGGATTGAAGCTTTCTTT

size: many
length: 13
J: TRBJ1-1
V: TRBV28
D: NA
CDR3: CASSSWANTEAFF
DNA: TGTGCCAGCAGTAGCTGGGCGAACACTGAAGCTTTCTTT

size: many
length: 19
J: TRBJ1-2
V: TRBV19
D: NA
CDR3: CASRKSTGGPLLANYGYTF
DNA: TGTGCCAGTAGAAAATCGACGGGGGGCCCTCTTCTTGCTAACTATGGCTACACCTTC